Presented here are 23 T cell receptor beta chains from one specimen sequenced in a study of shared T cell receptors in the human thymus. Here immunoSEQ multiplex PCR was the method, and the copy in TCRdb shows in-frame clones only, minus some. This table holds roughly 68,000 clones, about 95% found once. The specimen sequenced was thymocytes. The receptor set was obtained from a human donor.

V usage is TRBV7-9 and J usage is TRBJ2-7; 10 bases line up with TRBD1. The CDR3 has 15 residues. The J segment lost 3 bases and the V segment lost 5 bases, leaving 7 bases of the junction unmatched. The germline V gene encodes CDR1 SEHNR and CDR2 FQNEAQ (reference sequence). The CDR3 DNA reads as TGTGCCAGCAGCATGGGACAGGGGAGTTTCTACGAGCAGTACTTC. Encoded protein: CASSMGQGSFYEQYF.

The gene calls are TRBV12-5 and TRBJ2-5; D is perhaps TRBD1 (6 bases). The DNA end is more similar to TRBJ2-7, so the J call may be wrong. Germline CDR1 is LGHNT and CDR2 is FRNRAP. This CDR3 region has 14 residues. The CDR3 nucleotides read TGTGCTAGTGGCCTTACAGGGTCCAACTACGAGCAGTACTTC. It is translated as CASGLTGSNYEQYF.

The V and J genes are TRBV27 and TRBJ1-5; 9 nucleotides line up with TRBD1. Germline V gene sequence: CDR1 MNHEY, CDR2 SMNVEV (reference sequence). Losses at the gene ends were 6 bases for V and 3 bases for J; bases not matched to a gene: 12. The CDR3 spans 17 residues. The CDR3 nucleotides are TGTGCCAGCAGCCCTCCGGGACAGGGCCTTCCCAATCAGCCCCAGCATTTT. It specifies CASSPPGQGLPNQPQHF.

The chain carries TRBV5-1 and TRBJ2-3; no clear D. The CDR3 loop spans 17 amino acids. The V gene's germline CDR1 is SGHRS and CDR2 YFSETQ. Trimming left V 3 bases short and J 0 bases short, with 17 bases between. CDR3 sequence: CASSSLDGFPSTDTQYF. As DNA, the CDR3 is TGCGCCAGCAGCTCTCTAGACGGTTTTCCTAGCACAGATACGCAGTATTTT.

The rearrangement links TRBV5-1 to TRBJ2-5; D is unclear. V lost 2 bases to trimming and J lost 7 bases, with 6 bases between them. The CDR3 covers 11 residues. Germline CDR1 SGHRS, CDR2 YFSETQ. The CDR3 region has the DNA TGCGCCAGCAGCTTAACGACGACCCAGTACTTC. Protein product: CASSLTTTQYF.

The rearrangement links TRBV6-5 to TRBJ2-5; 8 bases map to TRBD2. With 2 bases clipped from V and 4 bases from J, the junction kept 6 bases outside the gene matches. Germline loops: CDR1 MNHEY, CDR2 SVGAGI. The CDR3 runs 15 residues. For the CDR3, the DNA is TGTGCCAGCAGTTACGATAGCGGGGTGGCAGAGACCCAGTACTTC. This codes for CASSYDSGVAETQYF.

The chain has TRBV29-1 and TRBJ1-3; 7 bases are a match to TRBD1. The germline gives CDR1 SQVTM, CDR2 ANQGSEA. With V trimmed by 4 bases and J by 0 bases, 3 bases remained unmatched. This CDR3 has 14 residues. The CDR3 protein is CSVVQGSSGNTIYF. The CDR3 coding sequence is TGCAGCGTTGTACAGGGGAGCTCTGGAAACACCATATATTTT.

This clone is a singleton in its sample. The chain has TRBV6-1 and TRBJ2-1; possibly TRBD1 for D (7 bases). This CDR3 has 18 residues. V was trimmed by 3 bases and J by 5 bases, leaving 23 bases between them. Looked up from germline, CDR1 is MNHNS and CDR2 is SASEGT. The CDR3 reads CASSERQRGPGEDNEQFF. CDR3 bases: TGTGCCAGCAGTGAGCGACAGAGGGGGCCAGGGGAGGACAATGAGCAGTTCTTC.

The chain has TRBV5-6 and TRBJ1-4; D possibly corresponds to TRBD1 (6 bases). Looked up from germline, CDR1 is SGHDT and CDR2 is YYEEEE. The CDR3 is 17 amino acids. Trimming took 0 bases from V and 4 from J, leaving 16 bases between them. As DNA, the CDR3 is TGTGCCAGCAGCTTGGCGGCCTACAGGGCGGGTAATGAAAAACTGTTTTTT. It codes for CASSLAAYRAGNEKLFF. The full variable domain, its missing parts supplied by reference TRBV5-6 and TRBJ1-4, is DAGVTQSPTHLIKTRGQQVTLRCSPKSGHDTVSWYQQALGQGPQFIFQYYEEEERQRGNFPDRFSGHQFPNYSSELNVNALLLGDSALYLCASSLAAYRAGNEKLFFGSGTQLSVL.

V gene TRBV21-1 combines with J gene TRBJ1-5. TRBV21-1 is labeled a pseudogene. The CDR3 sequence is 19 residues long. CDR3 in amino acids: CASSKSGDIWPAGNQPQHF. The CDR3 coding sequence is TGTGCCAGCAGCAAATCGGGGGACATTTGGCCGGCAGGCAATCAGCCCCAGCATTTT.

This rearrangement joins TRBV19 to TRBJ1-5; D is undetermined. The CDR3 is 14 residues long. Germline CDR1 and CDR2: LNHDA and SQIVND (reference sequence). Trimming left V 3 bases short and J 3 bases short, with 9 bases between. In nucleotides, the CDR3 is TGTGCCAGTAGTATGAAACAGCTCAATCAGCCCCAGCATTTT. As protein: CASSMKQLNQPQHF.

V is TRBV4-3 and J is TRBJ2-3; D is perhaps TRBD1 (6 bases). Trimming pared 0 bases from V and 0 bases from J, leaving 16 bases between. The CDR3 is 18 residues long. Germline assignment: CDR1 LGHNA and CDR2 YSLEER. The CDR3 loop reads CASSQETKGGMSTDTQYF. In nucleotides, the CDR3 is TGCGCCAGCAGCCAAGAAACAAAAGGGGGAATGAGCACAGATACGCAGTATTTT.

V usage is TRBV6-1 and J usage is TRBJ1-6, with no clear D. The germline gives CDR1 MNHNS, CDR2 SASEGT. With 1 base removed from V and 7 bases from J, the gap between germline ends came to 14 bases. The CDR3 loop spans 16 amino acids. The CDR3 DNA reads TGTGCCAGCAGTGAAGTATGGGCTGTGACCAATTCACCCCTCCACTTT. Residues: CASSEVWAVTNSPLHF.

The chain has TRBV5-1 and TRBJ2-7; D could derive from TRBD1 or TRBD2 (5 bases each). The CDR3 spans 15 residues. Trimming left V 0 bases short and J 2 bases short, with 12 bases between. CDR1 SGHRS and CDR2 YFSETQ come from the germline V gene. The CDR3 reads CASSLESQGPYEQYF. The CDR3 bases are TGCGCCAGCAGCTTGGAAAGCCAGGGACCCTACGAGCAGTACTTC.

The J gene is TRBJ1-3, the V gene TRBV9; a possible D gene is TRBD1 (6 bases). This CDR3 is 17 amino acids long. Germline loops: CDR1 SGDLS, CDR2 YYNGEE. The V end lost 8 bases, the J end lost 0 bases, and 21 bases lay between the germline ends. The CDR3 spells CARTGGSLPYSGNTIYF. The CDR3 nucleotides read TGTGCCAGGACGGGGGGCTCCCTACCTTACTCTGGAAACACCATATATTTT. Supplemented by reference TRBV9 and TRBJ1-3, the full variable domain reads DSGVTQTPKHLITATGQRVTLRCSPRSGDLSVYWYQQSLDQGLQFLIQYYNGEERAKGNILERFSAQQFPDLHSELNLSSLELGDSALYFCARTGGSLPYSGNTIYFGEGSWLTVV.

The chain joins TRBV27 to TRBJ2-3, with D unclear. In germline, CDR1 is MNHEY, CDR2 SMNVEV (reference sequence). V was cut by 0 bases and J by 0 bases, with 13 bases left in between. This CDR3 is built from 17 residues. For the CDR3, the DNA is TGTGCCAGCAGTTTATCCACAGTGTTCCGCAGCACAGATACGCAGTATTTT. Translated: CASSLSTVFRSTDTQYF.

V gene TRBV9 combines with J gene TRBJ2-2, with D perhaps TRBD2 (6 bases). The V and J ends lost 0 bases and 7 bases respectively, with 19 bases between them. The CDR3 consists of 17 residues. Germline V gene sequence: CDR1 SGDLS, CDR2 YYNGEE. CDR3 nucleotides: TGTGCCAGCAGCGTAGCTGTCAGGACTAAATGGATCGGGGAGCTGTTTTTT. It codes for CASSVAVRTKWIGELFF.

This rearrangement joins TRBV21-1 to TRBJ2-7; the D call in the table, TRBD1, was not verified against the DNA. TRBV21-1 is classified as a pseudogene. The CDR3 sequence is 19 residues long. This CDR3 is CASSGQDYGTAKPSEEQYF. As DNA, the CDR3 is TGTGCCAGCAGCGGACAGGACTACGGGACGGCCAAACCCTCTGAGGAGCAGTACTTC.

The chain couples TRBV9 to TRBJ1-2; D is perhaps TRBD1 (6 bases). Per germline, CDR1 SGDLS and CDR2 YYNGEE. V was cut by 2 bases and J by 5 bases, with 22 bases left in between. The CDR3 contains 17 residues. This chain's CDR3 is CASSVQRGWAFPYGYTF. CDR3 DNA: TGTGCCAGCAGCGTTCAAAGGGGGTGGGCGTTTCCATATGGCTACACCTTC.

This clone has a single count. The gene calls are TRBV19 and TRBJ1-3, with TRBD1 matching 7 bases. Germline CDR1 is LNHDA and CDR2 is SQIVND (reference sequence). This CDR3 has 15 residues. Trimming removed 6 bases from V and 8 bases from J; junction bases left unmatched: 13. CDR3 in DNA: TGTGCCAGTAGGCGCAGACAGGGTCTTCGGGACACCATATATTTT. It yields the protein CASRRRQGLRDTIYF.

The chain is built from TRBV7-6 and TRBJ1-2; 8 bases agree with TRBD1. Germline trimming cut 1 base from V and 4 bases from J; bases unmatched to any gene: 5. The CDR3 runs 15 residues. Germline V gene data show CDR1 as SGHVS and CDR2 as FNYEAQ. This CDR3 reads CASSLVSDRAYGYTF. The DNA of the CDR3 is TGTGCCAGCAGCTTAGTTTCGGACAGGGCCTATGGCTACACCTTC.

This clone was found once. The chain recombines TRBV6-5 with TRBJ2-7; tentatively, D is TRBD2 (5 bases). Trimming removed 5 bases from V and 0 bases from J, with 11 bases in between. The CDR3 runs 14 residues. From germline, CDR1 is MNHEY and CDR2 SVGAGI. The CDR3 reads CASSRETSSYEQYF. DNA of the CDR3: TGTGCCAGCAGTCGCGAAACTAGCTCCTACGAGCAGTACTTC.

J is TRBJ1-1 and V is TRBV11-1; 9 bases are a match to TRBD1. Trimming removed 0 bases from V and 5 bases from J; junction bases left unmatched: 13. CDR3 size: 18 residues. Germline V gene data show CDR1 as SGHAT and CDR2 as FQDESV (reference sequence). The CDR3 is CASSLACSGQGERTEAFF. The CDR3 region has the DNA TGTGCCAGCAGCTTAGCTTGTTCGGGACAGGGAGAGCGGACTGAAGCTTTCTTT. Full variable domain (remainder filled in from reference TRBV11-1 and TRBJ1-1): EAEVAQSPRYKITEKSQAVAFWCDPISGHATLYWYRQILGQGPELLVQFQDESVVDDSQLPKDRFSAERLKGVDSTLKIQPAELGDSAMYLCASSLACSGQGERTEAFFGQGTRLTVV.